This TCR beta chain derives from a study of OX40 agonist ivuxolimab in advanced cancers. Background on the study: Prior checkpoint blockade (anti-PD-1, anti-PD-L1 or anti-CTLA-4) was permitted; approximately 40% had it.

Sequencing was performed with immunoSEQ multiplex PCR; in TCRdb, only in-frame clones are kept and a portion is missing. The sample consists of tens of thousands of clones, about 90% of them appearing once. The CDR3 is 15 residues long. V shed 5 bases and J 6 bases; nucleotides not matched to a gene: 7. Per the germline V gene, CDR1 is SGHVS and CDR2 is FNYEAQ. Autoimmune disease history or systemic immunosuppression led to patients being barred. The gene calls are TRBV7-6 and TRBJ2-4; 10 bases match TRBD2. The sequenced sample was CD4+ or CD8+ T cells sorted from blood, obtained in a trial of the OX40 agonist ivuxolimab. This clonotype was sampled from an adult with an advanced solid tumor such as melanoma, head and neck, liver or kidney cancer. This chain's CDR3 is CASSEALAGINIQYF. DNA for the CDR3: TGTGCCAGCAGCGAAGCACTAGCGGGGATAAACATTCAGTACTTC.